Detailed here is one T cell receptor (beta chain). The sample belongs to a study of T cells expressing NK-cell markers. Study background: Just one sequenced donor of eight was HCMV-seronegative, while seven were seropositive.

One entry per CDR3 protein, without DNA, is what TCRdb gives after re-calling the 5' RACE reads. The sample spans tens of thousands of distinct CDR3 sequences; the ten largest clones claim 50% to 75%. The germline V gene encodes CDR1 MNHEY and CDR2 SMNVEV (reference sequence). The CDR3 extends over 18 amino acids. This clonotype originated in a woman aged 18 to 69 in good health. Sequencing was done on a sample of blood T cells: a sorted CD56 or NKG2C T cell subset, CD4+ or CD8+ T cells, or bulk PBMC T cells (not recorded which). This chain links TRBV27 with TRBJ2-1; TCRdb selects TRBD2, and the lack of DNA leaves this call unchecked. The CDR3 sequence: CASSSGLAGGGIVNEQFF.